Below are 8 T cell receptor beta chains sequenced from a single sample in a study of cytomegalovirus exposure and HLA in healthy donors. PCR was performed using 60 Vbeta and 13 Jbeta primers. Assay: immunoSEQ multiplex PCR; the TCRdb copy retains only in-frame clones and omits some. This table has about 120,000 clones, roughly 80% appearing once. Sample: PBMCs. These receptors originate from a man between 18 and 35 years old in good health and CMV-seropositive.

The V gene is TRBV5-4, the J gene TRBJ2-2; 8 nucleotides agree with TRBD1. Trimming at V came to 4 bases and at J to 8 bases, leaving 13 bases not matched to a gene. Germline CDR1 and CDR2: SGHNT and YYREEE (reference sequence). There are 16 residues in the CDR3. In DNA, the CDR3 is TGTGCCAGCAGCCCTCCCCCACAGGGGGGACCAGGGGAGCTGTTTTTT. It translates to CASSPPPQGGPGELFF.

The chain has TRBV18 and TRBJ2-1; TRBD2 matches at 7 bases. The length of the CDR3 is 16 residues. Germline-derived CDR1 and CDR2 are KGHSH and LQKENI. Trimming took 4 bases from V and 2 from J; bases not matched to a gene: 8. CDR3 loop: CASSLRTSQAYNEQFF. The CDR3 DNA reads TGTGCCAGCTCACTCAGGACTAGTCAGGCCTACAATGAGCAGTTCTTC.

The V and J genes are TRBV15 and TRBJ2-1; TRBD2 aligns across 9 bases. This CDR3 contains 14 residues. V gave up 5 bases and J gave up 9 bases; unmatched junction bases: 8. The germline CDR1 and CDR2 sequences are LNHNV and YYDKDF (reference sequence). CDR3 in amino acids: CATSGGLAGREQFF. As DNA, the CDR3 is TGTGCCACCAGCGGGGGACTAGCTGGGCGTGAGCAGTTCTTC.

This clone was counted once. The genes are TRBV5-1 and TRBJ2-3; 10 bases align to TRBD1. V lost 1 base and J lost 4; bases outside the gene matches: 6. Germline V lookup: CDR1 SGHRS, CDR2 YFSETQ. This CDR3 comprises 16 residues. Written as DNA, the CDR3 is TGCGCCAGCAGCTTGTTGGGGACAGGGGCGTCAGATACGCAGTATTTT. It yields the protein CASSLLGTGASDTQYF. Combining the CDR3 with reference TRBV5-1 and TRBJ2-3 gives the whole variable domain KAGVTQTPRYLIKTRGQQVTLSCSPISGHRSVSWYQQTPGQGLQFLFEYFSETQRNKGNFPGRFSGRQFSNSRSEMNVSTLELGDSALYLCASSLLGTGASDTQYFGPGTRLTVL.

Written as DNA, the CDR3 is TGTGCCAGCTCACCCAGGACAGGGGCTGCTGGGGCCAACGTCCTGACTTTC. Encoded protein: CASSPRTGAAGANVLTF. The chain couples TRBV18 to TRBJ2-6, with 9 nucleotides matching TRBD1. V lost 3 bases, J lost 2 bases, and 5 bases stayed unmatched. The CDR3 length is 17 residues. Germline CDR1 and CDR2: KGHSH and LQKENI.

CDR3 sequence reads: CASSLSGTSNEQFF. The CDR3 DNA sequence: TGCGCCAGCAGCCTATCCGGGACTAGTAATGAGCAGTTCTTC. The chain joins TRBV4-3 to TRBJ2-1, with 8 bases aligning to TRBD2. The CDR3 spans 14 residues. V gave up 4 bases and J gave up 7 bases; unmatched junction bases: 6. CDR1 is LGHNA and CDR2 is YSLEER in the germline V gene.

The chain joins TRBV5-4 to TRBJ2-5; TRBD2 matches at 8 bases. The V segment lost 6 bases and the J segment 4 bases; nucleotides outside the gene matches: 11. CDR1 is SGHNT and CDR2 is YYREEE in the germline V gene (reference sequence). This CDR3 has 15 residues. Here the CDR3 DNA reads TGTGCCAGCACCCCTCCCGGGACTAGTCTAGAGACCCAGTACTTC. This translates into CASTPPGTSLETQYF.

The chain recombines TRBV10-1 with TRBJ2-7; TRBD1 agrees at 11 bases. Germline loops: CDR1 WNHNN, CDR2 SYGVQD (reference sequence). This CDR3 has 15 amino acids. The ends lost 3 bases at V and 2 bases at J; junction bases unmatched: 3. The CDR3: CASSDRDRGAYEQYF. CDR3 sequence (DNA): TGCGCCAGCAGTGACCGGGACAGGGGGGCCTACGAGCAGTACTTC.